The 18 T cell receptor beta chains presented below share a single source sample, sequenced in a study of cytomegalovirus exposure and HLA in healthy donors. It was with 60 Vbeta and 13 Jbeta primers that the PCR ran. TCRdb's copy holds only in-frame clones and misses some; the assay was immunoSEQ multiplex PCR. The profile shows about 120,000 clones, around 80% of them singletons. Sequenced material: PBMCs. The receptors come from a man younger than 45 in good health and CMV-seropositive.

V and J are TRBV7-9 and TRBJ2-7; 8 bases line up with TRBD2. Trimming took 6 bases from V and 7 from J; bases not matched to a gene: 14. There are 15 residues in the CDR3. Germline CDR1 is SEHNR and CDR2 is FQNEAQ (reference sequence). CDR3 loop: CASSPYIAGREEQYF. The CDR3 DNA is TGTGCCAGCAGTCCCTACATAGCGGGAAGGGAAGAGCAGTACTTC.

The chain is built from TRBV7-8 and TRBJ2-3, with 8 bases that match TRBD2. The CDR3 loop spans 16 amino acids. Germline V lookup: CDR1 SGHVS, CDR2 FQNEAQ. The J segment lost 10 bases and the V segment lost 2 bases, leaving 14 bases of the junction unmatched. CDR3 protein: CASSLWALAAGEAQYF. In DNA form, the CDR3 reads TGTGCCAGCAGCTTATGGGCACTAGCGGCTGGAGAGGCGCAGTATTTT.

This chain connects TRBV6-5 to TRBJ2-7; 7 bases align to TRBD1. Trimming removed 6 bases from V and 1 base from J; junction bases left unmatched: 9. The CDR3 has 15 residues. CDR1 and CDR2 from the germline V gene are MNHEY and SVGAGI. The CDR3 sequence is CASSFREQGSYEQYF. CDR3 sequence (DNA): TGTGCCAGCAGCTTCCGGGAACAGGGGTCCTACGAGCAGTACTTC.

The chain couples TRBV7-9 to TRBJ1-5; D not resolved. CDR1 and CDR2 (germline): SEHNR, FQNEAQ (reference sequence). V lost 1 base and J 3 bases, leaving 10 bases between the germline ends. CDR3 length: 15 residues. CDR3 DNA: TGTGCCAGCAGCTTAGGGCCGGGGTTCAATCAGCCCCAGCATTTT. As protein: CASSLGPGFNQPQHF.

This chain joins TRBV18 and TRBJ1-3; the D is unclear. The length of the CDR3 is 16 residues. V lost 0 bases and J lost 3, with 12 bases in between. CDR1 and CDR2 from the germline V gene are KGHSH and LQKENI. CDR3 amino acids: CASSPPEFRLGNTIYF. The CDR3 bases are TGTGCCAGCTCACCACCCGAGTTCAGACTTGGAAACACCATATATTTT.

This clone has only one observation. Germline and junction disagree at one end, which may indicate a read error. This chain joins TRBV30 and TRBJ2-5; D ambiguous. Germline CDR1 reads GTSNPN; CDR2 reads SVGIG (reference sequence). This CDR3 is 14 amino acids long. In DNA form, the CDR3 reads TGTGCCTGGAGTGGAGACACAATACAAGGGACCCAGTACTTC. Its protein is CAWSGDTIQGTQYF. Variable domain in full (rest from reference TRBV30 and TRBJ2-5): SQTIHQWPATLVQPVGSPLSLECTVEGTSNPNLYWYRQAAGRGLQLLFYSVGIGQISSEVPQNLSASRPQDRQFILSSKKLLLSDSGFYLCAWSGDTIQGTQYFGPGTRLLVL.

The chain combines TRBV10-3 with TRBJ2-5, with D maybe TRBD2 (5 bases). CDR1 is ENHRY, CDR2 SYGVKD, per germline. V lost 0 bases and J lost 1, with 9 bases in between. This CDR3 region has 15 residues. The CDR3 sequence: CAISESSGLQETQYF. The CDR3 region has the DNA TGTGCCATCAGTGAGTCAAGCGGCCTCCAAGAGACCCAGTACTTC.

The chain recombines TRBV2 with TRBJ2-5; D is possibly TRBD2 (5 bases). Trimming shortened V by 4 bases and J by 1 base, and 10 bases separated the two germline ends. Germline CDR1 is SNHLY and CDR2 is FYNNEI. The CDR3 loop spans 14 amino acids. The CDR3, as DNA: TGTGCCAGCAGTGCGCCGGGATCCCAAGAGACCCAGTACTTC. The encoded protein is CASSAPGSQETQYF.

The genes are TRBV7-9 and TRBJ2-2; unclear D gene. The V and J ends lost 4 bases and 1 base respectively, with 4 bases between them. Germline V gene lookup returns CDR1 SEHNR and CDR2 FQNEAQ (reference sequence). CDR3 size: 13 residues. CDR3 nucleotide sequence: TGTGCCAGCAGCTACAGGAACACCGGGGAGCTGTTTTTT. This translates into CASSYRNTGELFF.

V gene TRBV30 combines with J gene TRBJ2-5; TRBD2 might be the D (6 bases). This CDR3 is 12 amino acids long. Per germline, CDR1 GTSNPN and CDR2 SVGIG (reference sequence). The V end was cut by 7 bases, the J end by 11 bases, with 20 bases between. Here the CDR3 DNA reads TGTGCCTCGGCAGGGTCGGCCAGCGGGCAGTACTTC. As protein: CASAGSASGQYF. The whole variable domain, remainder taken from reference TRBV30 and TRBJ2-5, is SQTIHQWPATLVQPVGSPLSLECTVEGTSNPNLYWYRQAAGRGLQLLFYSVGIGQISSEVPQNLSASRPQDRQFILSSKKLLLSDSGFYLCASAGSASGQYFGPGTRLLVL.

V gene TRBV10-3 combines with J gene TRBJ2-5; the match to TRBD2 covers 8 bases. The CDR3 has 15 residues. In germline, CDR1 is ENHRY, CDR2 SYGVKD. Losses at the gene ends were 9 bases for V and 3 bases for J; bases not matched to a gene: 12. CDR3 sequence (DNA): TGTGCCATAGGGTCAAGCGGGAGCTCGGAAGAGACCCAGTACTTC. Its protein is CAIGSSGSSEETQYF.

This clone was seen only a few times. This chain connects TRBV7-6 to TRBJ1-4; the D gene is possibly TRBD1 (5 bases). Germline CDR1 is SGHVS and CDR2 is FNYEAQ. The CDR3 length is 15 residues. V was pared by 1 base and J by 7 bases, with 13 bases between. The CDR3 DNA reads TGTGCCAGCAGCTTAGGGGGCAGCGTAAGTGAAAAACTGTTTTTT. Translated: CASSLGGSVSEKLFF.

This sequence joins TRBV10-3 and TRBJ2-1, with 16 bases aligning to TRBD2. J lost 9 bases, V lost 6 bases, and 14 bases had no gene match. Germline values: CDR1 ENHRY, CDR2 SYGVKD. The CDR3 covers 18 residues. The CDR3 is CAIRDPGLAGGVGLEQFF. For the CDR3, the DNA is TGTGCCATCAGGGATCCGGGACTAGCGGGAGGGGTGGGGCTTGAGCAGTTCTTC.

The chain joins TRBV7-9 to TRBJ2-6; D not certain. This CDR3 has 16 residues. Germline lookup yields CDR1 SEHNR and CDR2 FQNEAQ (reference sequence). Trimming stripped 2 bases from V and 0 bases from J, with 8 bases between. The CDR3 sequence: CASSLTRSSGANVLTF. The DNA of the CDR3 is TGTGCCAGCAGCTTAACGAGAAGCTCTGGGGCCAACGTCCTGACTTTC.

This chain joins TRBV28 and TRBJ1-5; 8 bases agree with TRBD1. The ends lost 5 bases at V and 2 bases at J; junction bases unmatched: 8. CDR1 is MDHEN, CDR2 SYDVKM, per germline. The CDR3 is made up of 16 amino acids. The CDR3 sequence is CASSNDRGLRNQPQHF. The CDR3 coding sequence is TGTGCCAGCAGTAACGACAGGGGTTTGCGCAATCAGCCCCAGCATTTT.

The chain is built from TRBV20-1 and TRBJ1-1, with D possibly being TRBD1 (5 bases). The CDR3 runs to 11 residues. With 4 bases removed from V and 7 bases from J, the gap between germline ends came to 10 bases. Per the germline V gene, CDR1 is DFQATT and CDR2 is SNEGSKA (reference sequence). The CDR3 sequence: CSAIGGVEAFF. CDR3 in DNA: TGCAGTGCTATCGGGGGTGTTGAAGCTTTCTTT.

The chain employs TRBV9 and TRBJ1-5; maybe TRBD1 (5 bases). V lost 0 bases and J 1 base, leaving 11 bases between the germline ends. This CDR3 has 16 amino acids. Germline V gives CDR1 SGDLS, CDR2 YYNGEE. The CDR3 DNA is TGTGCCAGCAGCGTAGCCGGCAGGGTAAGCAATCAGCCCCAGCATTTT. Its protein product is CASSVAGRVSNQPQHF.

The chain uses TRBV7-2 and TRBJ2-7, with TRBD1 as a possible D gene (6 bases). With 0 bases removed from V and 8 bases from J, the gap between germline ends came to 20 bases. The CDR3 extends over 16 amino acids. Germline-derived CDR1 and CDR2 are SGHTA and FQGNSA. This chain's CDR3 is CASSLATGQYSTKQYF. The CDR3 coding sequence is TGTGCCAGCAGCTTAGCGACGGGACAATATTCTACGAAGCAGTACTTC.